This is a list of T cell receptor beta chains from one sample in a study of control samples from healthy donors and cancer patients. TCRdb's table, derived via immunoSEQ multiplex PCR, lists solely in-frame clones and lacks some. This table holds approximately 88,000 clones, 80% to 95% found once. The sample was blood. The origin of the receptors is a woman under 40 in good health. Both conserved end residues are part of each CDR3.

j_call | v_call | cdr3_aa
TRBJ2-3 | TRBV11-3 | CASSPGQGGTDTQYF
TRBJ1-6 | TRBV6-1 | CASSEVGTGEALNSPLHF
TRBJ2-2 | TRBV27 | CASIEQGLSTGELFF
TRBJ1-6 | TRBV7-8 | CASSLPGAYNSPLHF
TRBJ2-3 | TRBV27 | CASSLGLATDTQYF
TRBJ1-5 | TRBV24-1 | CATSENNQPQHF
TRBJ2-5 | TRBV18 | CASSSNRGETQYF
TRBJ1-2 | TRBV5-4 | CASSPVGQGASGGYTF
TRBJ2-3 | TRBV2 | CASSETSLGADTQYF
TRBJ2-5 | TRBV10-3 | CAISSTVQETQYF
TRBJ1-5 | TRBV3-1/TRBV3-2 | CASSQGLDQPQHF
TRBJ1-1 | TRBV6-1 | CASSDPPGQGNTEAFF
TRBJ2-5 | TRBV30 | CAWSGGGETQYF
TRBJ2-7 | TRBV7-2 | CASSLATAAGEQYF
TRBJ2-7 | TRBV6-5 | CASRIHRGLDEQYF
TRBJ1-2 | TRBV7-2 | CASRSSGGYGYTF
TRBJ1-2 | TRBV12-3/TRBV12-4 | CASSLDRNYGYTF
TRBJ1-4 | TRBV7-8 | CASSSRTLDLAGKLFF
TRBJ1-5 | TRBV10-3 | CAISDSKNTINQPQHF
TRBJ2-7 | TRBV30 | CAWSVRAGLDEQYF
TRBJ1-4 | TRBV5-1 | CASGGAGTSNEKLFF
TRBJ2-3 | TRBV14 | CASKAQGADTQYF
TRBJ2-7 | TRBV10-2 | CASSGTGTSGSEQYF
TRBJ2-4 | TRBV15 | CATSRAKQGTAKNIQYF
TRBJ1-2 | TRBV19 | CASSSHRGLDGYTF
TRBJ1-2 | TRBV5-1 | CASSREISGDHYGYTF
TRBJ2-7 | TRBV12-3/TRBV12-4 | CASSLQETYEQYF
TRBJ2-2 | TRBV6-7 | CARSGRQGANTGELFF
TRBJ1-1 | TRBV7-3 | CASSPSPGRGTEAFF
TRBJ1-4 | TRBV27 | CASSPGQGVEKLFF
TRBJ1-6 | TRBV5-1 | CASSSRGANLRNSPLHF
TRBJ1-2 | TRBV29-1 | CSVTTDIYGYTF
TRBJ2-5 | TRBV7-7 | CASSLSWGDQETQYF